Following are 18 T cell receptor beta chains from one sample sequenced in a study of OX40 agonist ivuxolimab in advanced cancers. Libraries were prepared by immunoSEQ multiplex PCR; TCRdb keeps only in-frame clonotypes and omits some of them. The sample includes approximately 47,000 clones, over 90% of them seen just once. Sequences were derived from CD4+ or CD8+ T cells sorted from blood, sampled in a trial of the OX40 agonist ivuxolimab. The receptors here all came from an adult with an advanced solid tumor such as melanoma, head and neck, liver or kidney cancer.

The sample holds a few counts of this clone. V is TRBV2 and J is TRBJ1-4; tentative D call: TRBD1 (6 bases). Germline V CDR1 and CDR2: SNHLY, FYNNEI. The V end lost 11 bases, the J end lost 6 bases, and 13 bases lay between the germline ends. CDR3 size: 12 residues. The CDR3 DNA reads TGTGCCGTACAGGGATTGGATGAAAAACTGTTTTTT. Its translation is CAVQGLDEKLFF.

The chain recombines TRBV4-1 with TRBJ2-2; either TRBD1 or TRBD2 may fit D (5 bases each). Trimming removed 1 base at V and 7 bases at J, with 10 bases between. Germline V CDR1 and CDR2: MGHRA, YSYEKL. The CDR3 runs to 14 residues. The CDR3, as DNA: TGCGCCAGCAGCCAAGTTGGGGGTGACGGGGAGCTGTTTTTT. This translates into CASSQVGGDGELFF.

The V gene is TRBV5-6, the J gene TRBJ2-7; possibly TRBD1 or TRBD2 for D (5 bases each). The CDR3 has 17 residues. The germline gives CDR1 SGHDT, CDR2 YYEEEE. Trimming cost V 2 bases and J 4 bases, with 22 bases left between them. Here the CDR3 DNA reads TGTGCCAGCAGCTTAATAAACGGGACCGATACAAATTACGAGCAGTACGTC. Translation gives CASSLINGTDTNYEQYV.

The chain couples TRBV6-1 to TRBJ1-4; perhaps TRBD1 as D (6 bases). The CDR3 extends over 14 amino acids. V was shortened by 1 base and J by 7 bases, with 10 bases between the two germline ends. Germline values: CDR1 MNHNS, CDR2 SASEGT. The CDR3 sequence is CASSEVGGREKLFF. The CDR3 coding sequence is TGTGCCAGCAGTGAAGTCGGGGGGCGTGAAAAACTGTTTTTT.

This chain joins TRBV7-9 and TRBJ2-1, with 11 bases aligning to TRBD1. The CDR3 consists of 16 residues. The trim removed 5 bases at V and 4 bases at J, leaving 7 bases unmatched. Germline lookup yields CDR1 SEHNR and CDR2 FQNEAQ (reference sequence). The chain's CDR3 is CASSAGTGGVYNEQFF. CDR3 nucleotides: TGTGCCAGCAGCGCCGGGACAGGGGGAGTATACAATGAGCAGTTCTTC.

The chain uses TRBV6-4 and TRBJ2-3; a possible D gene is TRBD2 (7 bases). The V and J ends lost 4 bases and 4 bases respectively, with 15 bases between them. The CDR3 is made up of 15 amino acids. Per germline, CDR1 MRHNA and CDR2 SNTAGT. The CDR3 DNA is TGTGCCAGCAGTGCGGAGGGGGGGCCCTCAGATACGCAGTATTTT. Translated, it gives CASSAEGGPSDTQYF.

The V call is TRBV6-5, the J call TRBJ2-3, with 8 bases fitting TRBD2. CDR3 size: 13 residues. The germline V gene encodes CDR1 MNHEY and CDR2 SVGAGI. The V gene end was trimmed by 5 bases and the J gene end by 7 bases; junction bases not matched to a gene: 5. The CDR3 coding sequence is TGTGCCAGCAGTGCCCGGGGGGGCAATACGCAGTATTTT. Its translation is CASSARGGNTQYF.

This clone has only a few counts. The CDR3 protein is CASSSGTALYGYTF. For the CDR3, the DNA is TGTGCCAGCAGCTCCGGGACAGCACTCTATGGCTACACCTTC. The rearrangement links TRBV7-9 to TRBJ1-2; 7 bases are a match to TRBD1. In germline, CDR1 is SEHNR, CDR2 FQNEAQ (reference sequence). V gave up 4 bases and J gave up 4 bases; unmatched junction bases: 6. CDR3 length: 14 residues.

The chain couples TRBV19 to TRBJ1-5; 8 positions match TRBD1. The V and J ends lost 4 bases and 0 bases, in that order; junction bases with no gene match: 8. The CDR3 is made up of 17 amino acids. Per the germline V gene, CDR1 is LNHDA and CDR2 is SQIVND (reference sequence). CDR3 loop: CASSTRQGKYSNQPQHF. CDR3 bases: TGTGCCAGTAGTACCCGACAGGGGAAATATAGCAATCAGCCCCAGCATTTT.

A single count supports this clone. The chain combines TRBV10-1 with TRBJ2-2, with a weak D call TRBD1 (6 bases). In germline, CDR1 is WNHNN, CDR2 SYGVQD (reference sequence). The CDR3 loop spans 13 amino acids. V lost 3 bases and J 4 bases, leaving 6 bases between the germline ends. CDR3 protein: CASSEGGTGELFF. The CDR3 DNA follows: TGCGCCAGCAGTGAAGGGGGCACCGGGGAGCTGTTTTTT.

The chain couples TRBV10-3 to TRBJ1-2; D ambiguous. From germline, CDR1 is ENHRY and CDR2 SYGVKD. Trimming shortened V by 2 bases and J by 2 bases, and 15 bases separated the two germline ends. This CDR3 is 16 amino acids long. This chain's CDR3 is CAISEATEKVNYGYTF. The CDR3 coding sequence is TGTGCCATCAGTGAGGCTACAGAAAAAGTCAACTATGGCTACACCTTC.

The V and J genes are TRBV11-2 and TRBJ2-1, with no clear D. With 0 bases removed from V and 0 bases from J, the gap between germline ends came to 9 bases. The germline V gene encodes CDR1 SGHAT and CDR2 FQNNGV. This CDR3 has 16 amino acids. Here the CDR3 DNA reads TGTGCCAGCAGCTTAGAAGTCGGCGGCTCCTACAATGAGCAGTTCTTC. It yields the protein CASSLEVGGSYNEQFF.

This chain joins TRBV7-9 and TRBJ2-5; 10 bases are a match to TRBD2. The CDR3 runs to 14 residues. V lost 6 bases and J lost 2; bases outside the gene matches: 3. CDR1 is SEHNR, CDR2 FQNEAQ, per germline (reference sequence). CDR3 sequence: CASSLLAGQETQYF. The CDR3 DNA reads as TGTGCCAGCAGTTTACTAGCGGGGCAAGAGACCCAGTACTTC.

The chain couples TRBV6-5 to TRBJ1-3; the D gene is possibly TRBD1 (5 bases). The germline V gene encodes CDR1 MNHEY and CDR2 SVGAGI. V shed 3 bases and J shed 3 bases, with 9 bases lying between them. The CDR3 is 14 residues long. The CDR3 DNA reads TGTGCCAGCAGTTATGGAGGGGATGGAAACACCATATATTTT. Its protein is CASSYGGDGNTIYF.

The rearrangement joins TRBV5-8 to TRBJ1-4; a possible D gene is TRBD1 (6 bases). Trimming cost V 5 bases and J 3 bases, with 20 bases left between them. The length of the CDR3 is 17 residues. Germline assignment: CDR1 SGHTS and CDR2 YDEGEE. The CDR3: CASSLGIFRGANEKLFF. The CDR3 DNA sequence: TGTGCCAGCAGTCTTGGAATCTTCAGGGGAGCTAATGAAAAACTGTTTTTT.

This CDR3 is CASSLGVISSYNEQFF. Here the CDR3 DNA reads TGTGCCAGCAGCCTGGGAGTCATCAGCTCCTACAATGAGCAGTTCTTC. The V call is TRBV5-5, the J call TRBJ2-1, with D possibly matching TRBD2 (5 bases). V was trimmed by 4 bases and J by 0 bases, leaving 14 bases between them. The V gene's germline CDR1 is SGHKS and CDR2 YYEKEE (reference sequence). CDR3 length: 16 residues.

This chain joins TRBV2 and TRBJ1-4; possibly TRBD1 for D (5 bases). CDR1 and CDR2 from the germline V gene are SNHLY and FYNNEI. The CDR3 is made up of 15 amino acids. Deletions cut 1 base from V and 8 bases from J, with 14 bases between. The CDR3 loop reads CASSEDGGSKEKLFF. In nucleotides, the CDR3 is TGTGCCAGCAGTGAAGATGGGGGTTCGAAGGAAAAACTGTTTTTT.

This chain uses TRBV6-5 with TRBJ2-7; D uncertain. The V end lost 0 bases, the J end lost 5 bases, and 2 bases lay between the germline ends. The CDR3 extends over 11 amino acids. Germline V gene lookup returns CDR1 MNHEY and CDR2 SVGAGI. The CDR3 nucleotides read TGTGCCAGCAGTTACTCGAACGAGCAGTACTTC. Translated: CASSYSNEQYF.